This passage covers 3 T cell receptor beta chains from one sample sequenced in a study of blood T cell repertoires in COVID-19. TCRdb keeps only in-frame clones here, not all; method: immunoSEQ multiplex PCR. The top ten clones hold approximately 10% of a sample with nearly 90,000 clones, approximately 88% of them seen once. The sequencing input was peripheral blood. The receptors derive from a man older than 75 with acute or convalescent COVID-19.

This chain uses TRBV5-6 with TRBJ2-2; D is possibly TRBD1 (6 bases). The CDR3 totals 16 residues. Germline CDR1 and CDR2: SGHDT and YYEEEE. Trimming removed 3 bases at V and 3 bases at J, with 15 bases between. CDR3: CASSSTGRLDTGELFF. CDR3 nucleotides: TGTGCCAGCAGCTCCACAGGGCGTTTGGACACCGGGGAGCTGTTTTTT.

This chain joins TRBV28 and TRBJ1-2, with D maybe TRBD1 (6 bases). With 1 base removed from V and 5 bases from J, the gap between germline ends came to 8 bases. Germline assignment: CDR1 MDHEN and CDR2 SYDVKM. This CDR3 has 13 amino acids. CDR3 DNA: TGTGCCAGCAGTTTATCCGGACAGTATGGCTACACCTTC. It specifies CASSLSGQYGYTF.

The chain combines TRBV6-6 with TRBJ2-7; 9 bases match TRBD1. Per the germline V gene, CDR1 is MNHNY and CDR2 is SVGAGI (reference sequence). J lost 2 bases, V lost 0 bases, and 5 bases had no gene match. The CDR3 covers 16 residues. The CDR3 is CASSYSTGTGTYEQYF. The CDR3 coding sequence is TGTGCCAGCAGTTACTCGACCGGGACAGGGACCTACGAGCAGTACTTC.